This entry lists 9 T cell receptor beta chains sequenced from one sample in a study of cytomegalovirus exposure and HLA in healthy donors. 13 Jbeta primers and 60 Vbeta primers were used for the PCR. TCRdb keeps only in-frame clones here, not all; method: immunoSEQ multiplex PCR. The table records about 180,000 clones, more than 60% of them present only once. The sample consisted of PBMCs. Every receptor here comes from a human donor in good health.

CDR3 sequence (DNA): TGCAGCGTTGAGGGCCTCAGGGGGATCAAGTACGAGCAGTACTTC. Translation: CSVEGLRGIKYEQYF. The rearrangement uses TRBV29-1 and TRBJ2-7; 7 nucleotides align to TRBD1. Germline trimming cut 3 bases from V and 4 bases from J; bases unmatched to any gene: 12. CDR3 length: 15 amino acids. CDR1 is SQVTM, CDR2 ANQGSEA, per germline.

The chain combines TRBV18 with TRBJ1-1; 9 bases are shared with TRBD1. The CDR3 spans 15 residues. The V gene end was trimmed by 3 bases and the J gene end by 4 bases; junction bases not matched to a gene: 6. The V gene's germline CDR1 is KGHSH and CDR2 LQKENI. DNA of the CDR3: TGTGCCAGCTCACCTGCGACAGGGGGACGCACTGAAGCTTTCTTT. It translates to CASSPATGGRTEAFF.

A single count supports this clone. The rearrangement joins TRBV6-5 to TRBJ2-7; possibly TRBD1 for D (6 bases). With 6 bases removed from V and 2 bases from J, the gap between germline ends came to 17 bases. The CDR3 extends over 15 amino acids. Germline V CDR1 and CDR2: MNHEY, SVGAGI. CDR3: CASSTDGTTPYEQYF. In DNA, the CDR3 is TGTGCCAGCAGCACGGACGGGACAACCCCCTACGAGCAGTACTTC.

The chain is built from TRBV6-1 and TRBJ1-1; 7 nucleotides match TRBD1. The length of the CDR3 is 16 residues. CDR1 MNHNS and CDR2 SASEGT come from the germline V gene. V trimming: 3 bases; J trimming: 2 bases; junction bases outside the gene matches: 9. The CDR3 region is CASSDRDSSTNTEAFF. CDR3 nucleotides: TGTGCCAGCAGTGACCGGGACAGCTCCACTAACACTGAAGCTTTCTTT.

The sample holds a few counts of this clone. The rearrangement joins TRBV9 to TRBJ1-6, with 7 bases that match TRBD1. Germline trimming cut 4 bases from V and 0 bases from J; bases unmatched to any gene: 7. CDR3 length equals 17 residues. CDR1 and CDR2 (germline): SGDLS, YYNGEE. CDR3 bases: TGTGCCAGCAGCATCGACAGGGTGAGCTCCTATAATTCACCCCTCCACTTT. It encodes CASSIDRVSSYNSPLHF.

This clone was seen once. The CDR3 sequence: CASSLDRNTEAFF. The CDR3 coding sequence is TGTGCCAGCTCACTCGACAGGAACACTGAAGCTTTCTTT. The V gene is TRBV18, the J gene TRBJ1-1; D is possibly TRBD1 (5 bases). CDR3 length: 13 residues. V lost 4 bases to trimming and J lost 1 base, with 7 bases between them. The germline V gene has CDR1 KGHSH and CDR2 LQKENI.

V gene TRBV9 combines with J gene TRBJ1-4, with a possible D match to TRBD1 (5 bases). The CDR3 runs to 15 residues. V shed 0 bases and J shed 8 bases, with 14 bases lying between them. From germline, CDR1 is SGDLS and CDR2 YYNGEE. CDR3 bases: TGTGCCAGCAGCGTAGCTGATCAGGGCGCCGAAAAACTGTTTTTT. Translating gives CASSVADQGAEKLFF.

V and J are TRBV19 and TRBJ2-1; 12 nucleotides align to TRBD1. The CDR3 has 15 residues. With 2 bases clipped from V and 8 bases from J, the junction kept 4 bases outside the gene matches. Germline-derived CDR1 and CDR2 are LNHDA and SQIVND (reference sequence). The CDR3: CASSIKGQGAYEQFF. CDR3 DNA sequence: TGTGCCAGTAGTATAAAGGGACAGGGGGCGTATGAGCAGTTCTTC. The full variable domain, in which reference TRBV19 and TRBJ2-1 provide the parts outside the CDR3, is DGGITQSPKYLFRKEGQNVTLSCEQNLNHDAMYWYRQDPGQGLRLIYYSQIVNDFQKGDIAEGYSVSREKKESFPLTVTSAQKNPTAFYLCASSIKGQGAYEQFFGPGTRLTVL.

The table lists this clone with a few counts. The V gene is TRBV11-3, the J gene TRBJ1-6; 8 bases are shared with TRBD1. Germline-derived CDR1 and CDR2 are SGHNT and YENEEA. The CDR3 covers 13 residues. Trimming removed 5 bases from V and 10 bases from J; junction bases left unmatched: 4. CDR3 in amino acids: CASSRDRGSPLHF. In DNA, the CDR3 is TGTGCCAGCAGCCGAGACAGGGGATCACCCCTCCACTTT.